This entry concerns a single T cell receptor beta chain. This clonotype was counted ten times or more. No antigen is known for it. Base qualities are not at hand, and no much larger clone is one base apart. The library was produced with RT-PCR. TCRdb lists the instrument as Illumina HiSeq 2500. TCRdb applied fastp at Q25 and MiXCR to the public reads, then kept only in-frame beta chains. Each record represents a unique CDR3 protein, reported with the most common genes and DNA among its rows. The sample table contains about 500,000 distinct CDR3 sequences; only one count was recorded for more than 15% of them. The top ten hold over 2.5% of the sample. These data come from a study of response to subunit inactivated influenza vaccine (dated by TCRdb to the late 2010s). Some background on the complete study: The study used deep quantitative T cell receptor repertoire profiling to track responses to a trivalent subunit inactivated influenza vaccine.

Unmatched junction bases come to 9, with V trimmed by 3 bases and J by 5 bases. The germline V gene (reference sequence) sets CDR1 to DFQATT and CDR2 to SNEGSKA. Its CDR3 holds 14 amino acids, cysteine through phenylalanine. CDR3 DNA is the only sequence kept; it has 42 bases, read in frame from the first base. Overall results and qualifications from the work: According to the authors, only a limited number of new T cells may be recruited by each seasonal influenza vaccination.

The starting material was CD4+ T cells sorted from PBMCs, obtained roughly 24 months after vaccination. The chain couples TRBV20-1 to TRBJ1-2, and 7 bases in between align with TRBD1. The receptor's source is a man aged 45 to 75 who received an inactivated influenza vaccine. Donor details come from another sample of the same person, matched by shared clones. The CDR3 has the sequence CSARLTGTGYGYTF. The bases are TGCAGTGCTAGGTTGACAGGGACGGGATATGGCTACACCTTC.